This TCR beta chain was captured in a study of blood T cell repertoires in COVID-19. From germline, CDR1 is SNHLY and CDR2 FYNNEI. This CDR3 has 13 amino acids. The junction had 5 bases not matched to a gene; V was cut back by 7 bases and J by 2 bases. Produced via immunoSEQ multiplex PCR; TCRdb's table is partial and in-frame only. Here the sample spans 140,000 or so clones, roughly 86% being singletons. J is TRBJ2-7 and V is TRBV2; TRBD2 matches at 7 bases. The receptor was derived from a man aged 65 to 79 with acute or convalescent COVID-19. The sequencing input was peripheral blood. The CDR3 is CASKRDDPYEQYF. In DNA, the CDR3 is TGTGCCAGCAAGCGGGACGATCCCTACGAGCAGTACTTC.